Listed here are 2 T cell receptor beta chains from one sample, sequenced in a study of blood T cells in healthy people across ages. Next came a second PCR, run for about 6 to 11 cycles, which used a sample-barcoded 5' primer along with a J-beta primer mix. TCRdb analysed the 5' RACE reads with MiXCR anew, one entry per CDR3 protein. The table includes approximately 850,000 distinct CDR3 sequences, over 45% detected once. Source material: blood. The receptors shown here come from a man younger than 45 in good health.

CDR3 sequence reads: CSARGATGYQETQYF. CDR3 sequence (DNA): TGCAGTGCTAGAGGAGCAACAGGGTACCAAGAGACCCAGTACTTC. V gene TRBV20-1 combines with J gene TRBJ2-5, with D perhaps TRBD1 (6 bases). In germline, CDR1 is DFQATT, CDR2 SNEGSKA (reference sequence). V dropped 1 base and J dropped 0 bases, with 12 bases sitting between them. The CDR3 consists of 15 residues.

This chain links TRBV6-1 with TRBJ2-3; D may be TRBD2 (6 bases). The CDR3 is 14 residues long. Germline V lookup: CDR1 MNHNS, CDR2 SASEGT. Trimming cost V 4 bases and J 7 bases, with 15 bases left between them. CDR3 sequence (DNA): TGTGCCAGCAGTGGGGTGATTGGGAGGAATACGCAGTATTTT. This codes for CASSGVIGRNTQYF.